Sequencing of this TCR beta chain was carried out in a study of blood T cell repertoires in COVID-19. Study-wide context: Collection of acute and convalescent COVID-19 samples took place in the United States, Italy and Spain. PBMCs, B-cell-depleted T cells, or T cells were the source of the cDNA or gDNA that made up the material.

Authors' processing steps: Estimated nucleated cell counts came from reference gene primer amplification. Method: immunoSEQ multiplex PCR; TCRdb's copy keeps in-frame clones and lacks some. V, J and clone size derive from that table, while D and trimming were established from the DNA sequence. The sample lists approximately 350,000 clones; approximately 82% were seen once. Deletions cut 3 bases from V and 2 bases from J, with 9 bases between. CDR1 SGHAT and CDR2 FQNNGV come from the germline V gene. The CDR3 is 14 amino acids. The chain links TRBV11-2 to TRBJ2-3; D remains unclear. The receptor comes from a man aged 25-45 years with active or convalescent COVID-19. The sequencing input was peripheral blood. CDR3 loop: CASSFTENTDTQYF. CDR3 DNA: TGTGCCAGCAGCTTCACCGAGAACACAGATACGCAGTATTTT.